This record looks at one T cell receptor (beta chain) sequence and its context. The antigen remains unidentified. The data originate from a study of CD8+ T cells in alopecia areata. Points from the study as a whole: Affected lesional scalp, above all in alopecia totalis/universalis, was more clonal than normal scalp.

Specified treatment: oral pan-JAK inhibitor, 5-10 mg twice daily. Trimming removed 8 bases at V and 1 base at J, with 18 bases between. CDR1 is GTSNPN and CDR2 is SVGIG in the germline V gene (reference sequence). This CDR3 has 14 residues. Extracted from the samples, RNA was reverse transcribed into cDNA to serve as the sequencing template. Only in-frame clones appear in the TCRdb table, and some are missing; sequencing was by immunoSEQ multiplex PCR. The sample carries fewer than 250,000 clones, around two fifths recorded once. Sequencing used CD4+ T cells sorted from blood, obtained between weeks 30 and 35, from a patient treated with tofacitinib. The rearrangement links TRBV30 to TRBJ2-7, with D possibly matching TRBD2 (7 bases). This TCR was recovered from a human donor with alopecia areata. CDR3 in amino acids: CATRGRGGSYEQYF. The CDR3 DNA is TGTGCCACCCGGGGAAGGGGGGGATCCTACGAGCAGTACTTC.